The rows below give T cell receptor beta chains drawn from one sample of a study of blood T cell repertoires in COVID-19. The repertoire was sequenced with immunoSEQ multiplex PCR; TCRdb's copy has only in-frame clones and lacks some. In the table there are about 230,000 clones, about nine tenths of which are singletons. Sequencing was done on a sample of peripheral blood. All receptors come from a man aged 45 to 65 with COVID-19, enrolled during active disease. CDR3s include the opening cysteine and the closing phenylalanine or tryptophan. The D gene is left open where the match is weak. For some rows the clone size is stated as once, few or many, or as a class when expanded; others skip it.

>TRBD1|TRBV19|NA|TRBJ1-5
TGTGCCAGTCGACAGGGGTACGGCAATCAGCCCCAGCATTTT
CASRQGYGNQPQHF
>TRBD2|TRBV24-1|NA|TRBJ2-3
TGTGCCACCAGTGATCCAACCGCGTCCGGGAACCCGGGGGGAGATACGCAGTATTTT
CATSDPTASGNPGGDTQYF
>NA|TRBV24-1|few|TRBJ2-1
TGTGCCACCAGTGATTCCGCCCGGGGAAACAATGAGCAGTTCTTC
CATSDSARGNNEQFF
>TRBD2|TRBV20-1|NA|TRBJ2-7
TGCAGTGCTAGTACTAGCGGATCCTGGGAGCAGTACTTC
CSASTSGSWEQYF
>TRBD2|TRBV7-3|once|TRBJ2-7
TGTGCCAGCAGCCCAGGGACTAGCGGAGGGACCTACGAGCAGTACTTC
CASSPGTSGGTYEQYF
>TRBD1|TRBV5-6|NA|TRBJ1-3
TGTGCCAGCAGCCGGACAGGTTCTGGAAACACCATATATTTT
CASSRTGSGNTIYF
>TRBD2|TRBV19|once|TRBJ2-1
TGTGCCAGTATACCCGGGGGGAGAGACAATGAGCAGTTCTTC
CASIPGGRDNEQFF
>NA|TRBV4-2|once|TRBJ1-6
TGTGCCAGCAGCCAAGGACACGGACAGAATAATTCACCCCTCCACTTT
CASSQGHGQNNSPLHF
>NA|TRBV19|NA|TRBJ1-4
TGTGCCAGTAGTGCGACGGGAAATAATGAAAAACTGTTTTTT
CASSATGNNEKLFF
>NA|TRBV5-1|NA|TRBJ2-2
TGCGCCAGCAGCTTGTGGGGCACGAACACCGGGGAGCTGTTTTTT
CASSLWGTNTGELFF
>NA|TRBV21-1|NA|TRBJ2-7
TGTGCCAGCAGCAAAGGGGCGTGGGACAGGGCCTACGAGCAGTACTTC
CASSKGAWDRAYEQYF
>NA|TRBV19|NA|TRBJ2-7
TGTGCCAGTAGCCAACACCTCTCCTACGAGCAGTACTTC
CASSQHLSYEQYF
>TRBD1|TRBV5-1|NA|TRBJ1-2
TGCGCCAGCAGCTCGGGACAGAGATATGGCTACACCTTC
CASSSGQRYGYTF
>NA|TRBV3-1/TRBV3-2|few|TRBJ1-3
TGTGCCAGCAGCCAAGGGCAGGGAGGAAACACCATATATTTT
CASSQGQGGNTIYF
>TRBD2|TRBV29-1|NA|TRBJ2-3
TGCAGCGTTCCCGCGGGTAGCGGGGGGGATCTTCGATCGGTTACGCAGTATTTT
CSVPAGSGGDLRSVTQYF
>NA|TRBV3-1/TRBV3-2|NA|TRBJ1-2
TGTGCCAGCAGCCAAGGACAGAGCTATGGCTACACCTTC
CASSQGQSYGYTF